This T cell receptor beta chain was observed in a study of blood T cell repertoires in COVID-19. Study at large: T cells, B-cell-depleted T cells, or PBMCs provided the cDNA or gDNA that served as material.

Sequencing used immunoSEQ multiplex PCR; TCRdb keeps in-frame clones, though not all of them. The data hold roughly 480,000 clones, with roughly 89% observed a single time. This CDR3 has 15 amino acids. The V end lost 0 bases, the J end lost 6 bases, and 11 bases lay between the germline ends. CDR1 KGHDR and CDR2 SFDVKD come from the germline V gene. The V and J genes are TRBV24-1 and TRBJ2-1; D remains unclear. This TCR was sampled from a man aged 18 to 29 with COVID-19, enrolled during active disease. Sequences were obtained from peripheral blood. CDR3 in amino acids: CATSDLIATVNEQFF. For the CDR3, the DNA is TGTGCCACCAGTGATTTGATAGCCACCGTCAATGAGCAGTTCTTC.